The rows below give T cell receptor beta chains drawn from one sample of a study of blood T cell repertoires in COVID-19. TCRdb keeps only in-frame clones here, not all; method: immunoSEQ multiplex PCR. Counted here are over 45,000 clones, roughly 89% occurring once; the ten biggest clones make up about 27%. The sample consisted of peripheral blood. These receptors all stem from a woman older than 75 with acute or convalescent COVID-19. Each CDR3 is given with its conserved first and last residue. A clone size is listed for some rows: how often the clone was seen (once, few, many), or a class if it is expanded.

>TRBV3-1/TRBV3-2|TRBJ2-5|-
CASSQLLTSGGAETQYF
>TRBV6-1|TRBJ1-1|-
CASSEVTDTEAFF
>TRBV11-3|TRBJ2-3|-
CASSLGTGRSTDTQYF
>TRBV7-9|TRBJ2-1|-
CASSFPGQIYNEQFF
>TRBV6-1|TRBJ2-7|-
CASSVRDLGPTYEQYF
>TRBV5-1|TRBJ2-1|-
CASSQRAQTNEQFF
>TRBV28|TRBJ1-4|-
CASSLSLVGTDNEKLFF
>TRBV29-1|TRBJ1-1|-
CSGGRDRVTEAFF
>TRBV4-1|TRBJ1-3|-
CASSHNSGLSGNTIYF
>TRBV7-9|TRBJ2-3|-
CASSSTVRGATDTQYF
>TRBV27|TRBJ1-5|once
CASRTGTGGQPQHF
>TRBV27|TRBJ1-6|-
CASTPGRGRVGVSPLHF
>TRBV5-1|TRBJ2-1|-
CASSFYLNEQFF